These 25 T cell receptor beta chains came from one sample sequenced in a study of OX40 agonist ivuxolimab in advanced cancers. Some clones are missing from TCRdb's copy, which holds only in-frame ones; the method was immunoSEQ multiplex PCR. The data hold tens of thousands of clones, with 77% observed a single time. Sequencing used CD4+ or CD8+ T cells sorted from blood, obtained in a trial of the OX40 agonist ivuxolimab. These receptors all stem from an adult with an advanced solid tumor such as melanoma, head and neck, liver or kidney cancer.

The V gene is TRBV7-2, the J gene TRBJ2-7; 10 bases line up with TRBD2. The germline V gene encodes CDR1 SGHTA and CDR2 FQGNSA. V was pared by 5 bases and J by 3 bases, with 4 bases of the junction left unmatched. The CDR3 is 14 amino acids. DNA of the CDR3: TGTGCCAGCAGCGCTAGCGGGAGAGGCTACGAGCAGTACTTC. It yields the protein CASSASGRGYEQYF.

V and J are TRBV12-5 and TRBJ2-5; 11 bases align to TRBD2. Trimming took 3 bases from V and 1 from J; bases not matched to a gene: 10. The CDR3 spans 18 residues. Germline-derived CDR1 and CDR2 are LGHNT and FRNRAP. CDR3 nucleotide sequence: TGTGCTAGTGGTTTCCATCATATAGCGGGAGGGCCCCAAGAGACCCAGTACTTC. This sequence encodes CASGFHHIAGGPQETQYF.

This chain connects TRBV19 to TRBJ2-7; 7 bases fit TRBD1. The trim removed 5 bases at V and 2 bases at J, leaving 12 bases unmatched. Per the germline V gene, CDR1 is LNHDA and CDR2 is SQIVND (reference sequence). The CDR3 loop spans 16 amino acids. The CDR3 sequence: CASSSPQRQGAYEQYF. The CDR3 coding sequence is TGTGCCAGTAGTTCACCCCAGAGACAGGGTGCCTACGAGCAGTACTTC.

The chain has TRBV4-2 and TRBJ2-3; TRBD2 agrees at 14 bases. Germline-derived CDR1 and CDR2 are LGHNA and YNFKEQ. The CDR3 covers 17 residues. With 0 bases clipped from V and 6 bases from J, the junction kept 5 bases outside the gene matches. The CDR3 nucleotides are TGTGCCAGCAGCCAAGATCCGACTAGCGGGAGGGCCGATACGCAGTATTTT. Translating gives CASSQDPTSGRADTQYF.

The rearrangement joins TRBV7-9 to TRBJ2-5; the match to TRBD1 covers 7 bases. Germline CDR1 is SEHNR and CDR2 is FQNEAQ (reference sequence). The CDR3 is 13 amino acids. The trim removed 5 bases at V and 5 bases at J, leaving 5 bases unmatched. The DNA for the CDR3 is TGTGCCAGCAGCCGACAGGGACGGGAGACCCAGTACTTC. Translated, it gives CASSRQGRETQYF. The whole variable domain, remainder taken from reference TRBV7-9 and TRBJ2-5, is DTGVSQNPRHKITKRGQNVTFRCDPISEHNRLYWYRQTLGQGPEFLTYFQNEAQLEKSRLLSDRFSAERPKGSFSTLEIQRTEQGDSAMYLCASSRQGRETQYFGPGTRLLVL.

This clone was observed once. Other DNA variants within this sample encode the same CDR3. This chain connects TRBV2 to TRBJ2-5, with D hard to call. Germline V gene sequence: CDR1 SNHLY, CDR2 FYNNEI. V lost 6 bases to trimming and J lost 0 bases, with 5 bases between them. This CDR3 contains 12 residues. The CDR3 spells CASSAYQETQYF. CDR3 coding DNA: TGTGCCAGCAGCGCGTACCAAGAGACCCAGTACTTC. Drawing the rest from reference TRBV2 and TRBJ2-5, the complete variable domain is EPEVTQTPSHQVTQMGQEVILRCVPISNHLYFYWYRQILGQKVEFLVSFYNNEISEKSEIFDDQFSVERPDGSNFTLKIRSTKLEDSAMYFCASSAYQETQYFGPGTRLLVL.

This clone was seen a single time. This chain links TRBV12-5 with TRBJ2-3; D is unresolved. Trimming stripped 4 bases from V and 2 bases from J, with 10 bases between. The germline CDR1 and CDR2 sequences are LGHNT and FRNRAP. This CDR3 has 14 amino acids. CDR3 nucleotide sequence: TGTGCTAGTGGTTCAGATGAGGCCACAGATACGCAGTATTTT. This gives the protein CASGSDEATDTQYF.

In DNA form, the CDR3 reads TGTGCCAGCAGCGTAACGAGAGATACGCAGTATTTT. Amino acid sequence: CASSVTRDTQYF. This chain links TRBV11-3 with TRBJ2-3; D is unclear. Germline V gene data show CDR1 as SGHNT and CDR2 as YENEEA. The CDR3 spans 12 residues. V gave up 5 bases and J gave up 5 bases, with 8 bases separating them.

This rearrangement joins TRBV28 to TRBJ2-3; D unresolved. V lost 0 bases and J 0 bases, leaving 10 bases between the germline ends. The CDR3 has 16 amino acids. Germline CDR1 and CDR2: MDHEN and SYDVKM. CDR3: CASSLWASSSTDTQYF. Written as DNA, the CDR3 is TGTGCCAGCAGTTTATGGGCTTCTTCTAGCACAGATACGCAGTATTTT.

J is TRBJ2-3 and V is TRBV7-2; D assignment may be TRBD1 or TRBD2 (5 bases each). The V gene lost 2 bases and the J gene lost 10 bases, with 13 bases spanning the gap. Germline V lookup: CDR1 SGHTA, CDR2 FQGNSA. This CDR3 contains 13 residues. The CDR3 sequence: CASSLSGTHSQYF. The CDR3 region has the DNA TGTGCCAGCAGCTTATCCGGGACCCACTCGCAGTATTTT.

The genes are TRBV19 and TRBJ2-6, with 11 bases matching TRBD2. The CDR3 covers 18 residues. Germline V CDR1 and CDR2: LNHDA, SQIVND (reference sequence). V shed 3 bases and J 0 bases; nucleotides not matched to a gene: 4. The chain's CDR3 is CASSMASGGSSGANVLTF. The DNA of the CDR3 is TGTGCCAGTAGTATGGCTAGCGGGGGGTCCTCTGGGGCCAACGTCCTGACTTTC.

This chain uses TRBV29-1 with TRBJ2-1, with 9 bases matching TRBD1. Germline V gene sequence: CDR1 SQVTM, CDR2 ANQGSEA. The CDR3 has 15 residues. Unmatched junction bases numbered 9, after V lost 4 bases and J lost 5 bases. CDR3: CSVVAPGTGNNEQFF. DNA of the CDR3: TGCAGCGTTGTCGCCCCTGGGACAGGGAACAATGAGCAGTTCTTC.

This clone was found a few times. The chain couples TRBV4-2 to TRBJ1-1, with D tentatively TRBD1 (6 bases). Trimming cost V 4 bases and J 1 base, with 16 bases left between them. CDR1 LGHNA and CDR2 YNFKEQ come from the germline V gene. This CDR3 comprises 16 residues. The chain's CDR3 is CASSLRWQGTNTEAFF. The CDR3 DNA sequence: TGTGCCAGCAGCCTAAGATGGCAGGGGACGAACACTGAAGCTTTCTTT.

The count of this clone is one. This chain connects TRBV5-8 to TRBJ2-7; 8 bases match TRBD1. With 4 bases clipped from V and 9 bases from J, the junction kept 3 bases outside the gene matches. This CDR3 spans 11 amino acids. Looked up from germline, CDR1 is SGHTS and CDR2 is YDEGEE. CDR3 sequence reads: CASSLGQVQYF. CDR3 nucleotides: TGTGCCAGCAGCCTGGGACAGGTGCAGTACTTC.

This chain joins TRBV6-5 and TRBJ2-6; the D gene is possibly TRBD1 (6 bases). The CDR3 sequence is 14 residues long. Trimming took 11 bases from V and 3 from J, leaving 14 bases between them. Per the germline V gene, CDR1 is MNHEY and CDR2 is SVGAGI. CDR3 loop: CAGSLGGGANVLTF. In nucleotides, the CDR3 is TGTGCCGGATCCCTAGGGGGTGGGGCCAACGTCCTGACTTTC.

This chain connects TRBV19 to TRBJ1-6; the D is unclear. Per germline, CDR1 LNHDA and CDR2 SQIVND (reference sequence). Trimming left V 7 bases short and J 0 bases short, with 7 bases between. This CDR3 contains 14 residues. The CDR3 is CASTDNSYNSPLHF. CDR3 DNA: TGTGCCAGTACTGACAACTCCTATAATTCACCCCTCCACTTT.

The chain recombines TRBV29-1 with TRBJ1-2; a possible D gene is TRBD1 (6 bases). The V gene's germline CDR1 is SQVTM and CDR2 ANQGSEA. This CDR3 is 13 amino acids long. V dropped 7 bases and J dropped 4 bases, with 16 bases sitting between them. The CDR3 nucleotides read TGCAGCGCTCGCGAGGACAGCACCTATGGCTACACCTTC. It codes for CSAREDSTYGYTF.

This chain uses TRBV6-6 with TRBJ2-3; D is unclear. Germline assignment: CDR1 MNHNY and CDR2 SVGAGI (reference sequence). With 6 bases removed from V and 0 bases from J, the gap between germline ends came to 13 bases. The CDR3 is made up of 15 amino acids. CDR3 coding DNA: TGTGCCAGCAGCCTACTCGCGGCTAGCACAGATACGCAGTATTTT. Translated: CASSLLAASTDTQYF.

The gene calls are TRBV7-9 and TRBJ2-1, with D possibly being TRBD1 or TRBD2 (5 bases each). Germline CDR1 SEHNR, CDR2 FQNEAQ (reference sequence). V shed 4 bases and J shed 1 base, with 11 bases lying between them. The CDR3 has 15 residues. The CDR3 region has the DNA TGTGCCAGCAGCTATCTTTGGGGGTCCTACAATGAGCAGTTCTTC. Translated, it gives CASSYLWGSYNEQFF.

The V and J genes are TRBV5-1 and TRBJ2-3; no firm D call. CDR1 is SGHRS and CDR2 is YFSETQ in the germline V gene. The V end lost 0 bases, the J end lost 0 bases, and 8 bases lay between the germline ends. The CDR3 runs 15 residues. The CDR3 here is CASSLDGSSTDTQYF. The DNA for the CDR3 is TGCGCCAGCAGCTTGGACGGATCTAGCACAGATACGCAGTATTTT.

This clone was counted a single time. The rearrangement uses TRBV7-2 and TRBJ2-3; D remains unclear. Germline V gives CDR1 SGHTA, CDR2 FQGNSA. The CDR3 totals 13 residues. The germline V and J ends were trimmed by 5 bases and 7 bases, with 13 bases remaining between them. The CDR3 DNA is TGTGCCAGCAGCCGCCATATATATAATACGCAGTATTTT. Translation: CASSRHIYNTQYF.

The chain combines TRBV10-3 with TRBJ2-1; D is undetermined. This CDR3 contains 14 residues. Germline V CDR1 and CDR2: ENHRY, SYGVKD. V was trimmed by 6 bases and J by 5 bases, leaving 14 bases between them. CDR3: CAIRPTRSHNEQFF. CDR3 in DNA: TGTGCCATCAGGCCTACCCGATCTCACAATGAGCAGTTCTTC.

The chain is built from TRBV11-3 and TRBJ2-5; weak D call: TRBD1 (6 bases). There are 13 residues in the CDR3. The V gene's germline CDR1 is SGHNT and CDR2 YENEEA. Trimming stripped 4 bases from V and 5 bases from J, with 11 bases between. The CDR3 sequence is CASSSNRAETQYF. CDR3 bases: TGTGCCAGCAGCTCCAACAGGGCTGAGACCCAGTACTTC.

This chain joins TRBV19 and TRBJ2-2; D gene unclear. The CDR3 is 14 amino acids. Germline V gene lookup returns CDR1 LNHDA and CDR2 SQIVND (reference sequence). The V gene lost 3 bases and the J gene lost 5 bases, with 10 bases spanning the gap. CDR3 in DNA: TGTGCCAGTAGTATCAAGGTCATTACCGGGGAGCTGTTTTTT. It codes for CASSIKVITGELFF.

The chain is built from TRBV5-1 and TRBJ2-3; D possibly corresponds to TRBD2 (7 bases). There are 17 residues in the CDR3. V was trimmed by 0 bases and J by 0 bases, leaving 14 bases between them. CDR1 SGHRS and CDR2 YFSETQ come from the germline V gene. The CDR3 region has the DNA TGCGCCAGCAGCTTGGCCTTGCGGGGGCCTAGCACAGATACGCAGTATTTT. This translates into CASSLALRGPSTDTQYF. Together with reference TRBV5-1 and TRBJ2-3, the CDR3 gives the full variable domain: KAGVTQTPRYLIKTRGQQVTLSCSPISGHRSVSWYQQTPGQGLQFLFEYFSETQRNKGNFPGRFSGRQFSNSRSEMNVSTLELGDSALYLCASSLALRGPSTDTQYFGPGTRLTVL.